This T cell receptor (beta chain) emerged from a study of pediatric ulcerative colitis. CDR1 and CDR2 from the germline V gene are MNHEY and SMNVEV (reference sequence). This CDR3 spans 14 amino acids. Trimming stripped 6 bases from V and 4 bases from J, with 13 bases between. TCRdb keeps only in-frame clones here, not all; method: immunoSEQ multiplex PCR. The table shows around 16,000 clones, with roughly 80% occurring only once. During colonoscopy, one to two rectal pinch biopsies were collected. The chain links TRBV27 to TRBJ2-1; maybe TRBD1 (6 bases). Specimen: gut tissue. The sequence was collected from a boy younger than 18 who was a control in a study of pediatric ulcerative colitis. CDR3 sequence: CASRKGDTYNEQFF. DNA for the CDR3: TGTGCCAGCAGGAAGGGGGACACTTACAATGAGCAGTTCTTC.